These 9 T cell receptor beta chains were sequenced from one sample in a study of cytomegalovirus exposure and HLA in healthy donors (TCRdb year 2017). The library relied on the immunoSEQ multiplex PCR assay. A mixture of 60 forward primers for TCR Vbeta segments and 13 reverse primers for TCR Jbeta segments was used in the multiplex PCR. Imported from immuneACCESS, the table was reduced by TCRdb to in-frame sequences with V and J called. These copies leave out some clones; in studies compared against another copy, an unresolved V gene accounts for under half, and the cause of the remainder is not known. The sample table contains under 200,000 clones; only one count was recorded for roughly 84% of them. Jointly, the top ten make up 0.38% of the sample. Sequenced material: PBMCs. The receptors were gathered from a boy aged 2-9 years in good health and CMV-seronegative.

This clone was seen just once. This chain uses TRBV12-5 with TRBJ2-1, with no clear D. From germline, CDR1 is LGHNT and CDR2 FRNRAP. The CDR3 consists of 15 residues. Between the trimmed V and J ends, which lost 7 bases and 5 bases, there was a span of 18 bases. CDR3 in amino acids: CASDRDRVENNEQFF. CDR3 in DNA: TGTGCTAGTGACCGAGACCGAGTGGAGAACAATGAGCAGTTCTTC.

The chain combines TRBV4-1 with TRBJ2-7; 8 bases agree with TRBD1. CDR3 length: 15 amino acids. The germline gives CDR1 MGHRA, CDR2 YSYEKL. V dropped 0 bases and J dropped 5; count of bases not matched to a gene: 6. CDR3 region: CASSQENRGAHEQYF. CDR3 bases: TGCGCCAGCAGCCAAGAGAACAGGGGGGCTCACGAGCAGTACTTC.

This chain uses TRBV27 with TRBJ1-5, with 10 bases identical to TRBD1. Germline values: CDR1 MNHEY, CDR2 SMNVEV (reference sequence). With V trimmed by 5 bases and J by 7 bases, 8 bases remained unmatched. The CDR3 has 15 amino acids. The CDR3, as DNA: TGTGCCAGCAGTGCGACAGGGGGCGGGGGGCAGCCCCAGCATTTT. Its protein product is CASSATGGGGQPQHF.

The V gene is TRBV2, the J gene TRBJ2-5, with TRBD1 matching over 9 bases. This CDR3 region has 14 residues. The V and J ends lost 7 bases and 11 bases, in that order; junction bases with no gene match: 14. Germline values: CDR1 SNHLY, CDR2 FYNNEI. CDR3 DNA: TGTGCCAGCACTCTCCGGACAGGGGCGCAAGAGCAGTACTTC. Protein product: CASTLRTGAQEQYF.

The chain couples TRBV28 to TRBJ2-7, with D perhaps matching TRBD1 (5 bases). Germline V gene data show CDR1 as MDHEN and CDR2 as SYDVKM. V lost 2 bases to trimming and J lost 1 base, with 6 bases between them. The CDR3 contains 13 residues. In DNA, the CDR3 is TGTGCCAGCAGTTTACCAGGGTCCTACGAGCAGTACTTC. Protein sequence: CASSLPGSYEQYF.

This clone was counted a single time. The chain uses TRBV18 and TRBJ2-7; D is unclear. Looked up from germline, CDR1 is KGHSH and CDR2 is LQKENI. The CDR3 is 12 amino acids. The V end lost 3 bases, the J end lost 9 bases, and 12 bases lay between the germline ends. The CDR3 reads CASSPSSELQYF. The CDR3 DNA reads TGTGCCAGCTCACCGAGCAGCGAACTGCAGTACTTC.

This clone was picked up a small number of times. CDR3: CASQKDSESSSYEQYF. CDR3 coding DNA: TGTGCCTCACAGAAGGATTCGGAATCAAGCTCCTACGAGCAGTACTTC. This chain uses TRBV5-4 with TRBJ2-7; D remains ambiguous. In germline, CDR1 is SGHNT, CDR2 YYREEE (reference sequence). Trimming took 10 bases from V and 0 from J, leaving 23 bases between them. CDR3 length: 16 residues.

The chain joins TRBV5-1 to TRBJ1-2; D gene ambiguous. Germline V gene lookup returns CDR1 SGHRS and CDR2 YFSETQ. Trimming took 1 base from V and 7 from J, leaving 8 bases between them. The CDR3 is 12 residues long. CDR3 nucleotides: TGCGCCAGCAGCTTGCGGGGAGGTGGCTACACCTTC. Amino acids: CASSLRGGGYTF. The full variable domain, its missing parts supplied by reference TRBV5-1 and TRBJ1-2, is KAGVTQTPRYLIKTRGQQVTLSCSPISGHRSVSWYQQTPGQGLQFLFEYFSETQRNKGNFPGRFSGRQFSNSRSEMNVSTLELGDSALYLCASSLRGGGYTFGSGTRLTVV.

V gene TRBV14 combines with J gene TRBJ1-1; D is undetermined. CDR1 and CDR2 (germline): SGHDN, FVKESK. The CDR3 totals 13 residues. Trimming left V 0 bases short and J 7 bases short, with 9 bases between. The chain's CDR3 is CASSQEWRDEAFF. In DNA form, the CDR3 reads TGTGCCAGCAGCCAAGAGTGGAGGGATGAAGCTTTCTTT.